This entry features one T cell receptor beta chain sequence. This entry is derived from a study of blood T cell repertoires in COVID-19. On the study more broadly: The origin of the acute and convalescent COVID-19 samples was the United States, Italy and Spain. Nucleic acid was either cDNA or gDNA, and it came from T cells, B-cell-depleted T cells, or PBMCs.

Germline CDR1 and CDR2: KGHSH and LQKENI. This CDR3 is built from 15 residues. J gave up 8 bases and V 4 bases, and 4 bases lay outside the gene matches. Under the authors' procedure: Estimation of nucleated cell counts relied on the amplification of reference gene primers. The table came from immunoSEQ multiplex PCR; TCRdb's copy has only in-frame clones and leaves some out. Clone size and the V and J calls come from that table; the DNA yielded D and trimming. The sample holds 100,000 to 150,000 clones, approximately 83% seen once. Sequences were obtained from peripheral blood. The sequence was obtained from a woman aged 80 or over with acute or convalescent COVID-19. The chain uses TRBV18 and TRBJ1-6, with TRBD1 matching 11 bases. DNA of the CDR3: TGTGCCAGCTCACGGGACAGGGGGTCGGATTCACCCCTCCACTTT. Protein sequence: CASSRDRGSDSPLHF. Full variable domain (remainder filled in from reference TRBV18 and TRBJ1-6): NAGVMQNPRHLVRRRGQEARLRCSPMKGHSHVYWYRQLPEEGLKFMVYLQKENIIDESGMPKERFSAEFPKEGPSILRIQQVVRGDSAAYFCASSRDRGSDSPLHFGNGTRLTVT.